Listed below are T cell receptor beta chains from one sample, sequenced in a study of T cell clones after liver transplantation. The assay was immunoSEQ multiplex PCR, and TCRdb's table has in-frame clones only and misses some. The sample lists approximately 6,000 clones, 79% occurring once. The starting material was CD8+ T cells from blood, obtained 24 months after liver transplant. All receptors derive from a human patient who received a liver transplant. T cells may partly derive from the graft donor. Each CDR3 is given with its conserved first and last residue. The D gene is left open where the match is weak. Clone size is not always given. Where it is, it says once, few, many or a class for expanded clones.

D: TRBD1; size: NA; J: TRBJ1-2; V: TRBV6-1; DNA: TGTGCCAGCACCAAAGGGACAGTTAAATCAGGGGGCTACACCTTC; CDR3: CASTKGTVKSGGYTF
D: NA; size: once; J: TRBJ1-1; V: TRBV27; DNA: TGTGCCAGCAGTTTATCTCGGGCAGGGGTGGCTTTCTTT; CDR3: CASSLSRAGVAFF
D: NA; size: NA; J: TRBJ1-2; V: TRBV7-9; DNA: TGTGCCAGCAGCTTAGCGTCAAAGATCGCTAACTATGGCTACACCTTC; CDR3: CASSLASKIANYGYTF
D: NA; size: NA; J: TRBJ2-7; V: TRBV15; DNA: TGTGCCACCAGCACCCGGTTATCCTACGAGCAGTACTTC; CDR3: CATSTRLSYEQYF
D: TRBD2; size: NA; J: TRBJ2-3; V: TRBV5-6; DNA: TGTGCCAGCAGCTTCGGACTAGCGGGTGCAGATACGCAGTATTTT; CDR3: CASSFGLAGADTQYF
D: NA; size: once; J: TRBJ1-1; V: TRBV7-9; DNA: TGTGCCAGCAGCTTTACGGACACTGAAGCTTTCTTT; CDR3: CASSFTDTEAFF
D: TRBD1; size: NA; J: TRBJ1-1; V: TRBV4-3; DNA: TGCGCCAGCAGCCAAGATGGACAGGGAGGGGACGAAGCTTTCTTT; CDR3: CASSQDGQGGDEAFF
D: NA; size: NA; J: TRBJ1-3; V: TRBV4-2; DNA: TGTGCCAGCAGCTATGACCCCGGCTCTTGGAACACCATATATTTT; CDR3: CASSYDPGSWNTIYF
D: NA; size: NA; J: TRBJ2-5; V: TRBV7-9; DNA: TGTGCCAGCAGCCATGGACTGCAAGAGACCCAGTACTTC; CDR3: CASSHGLQETQYF
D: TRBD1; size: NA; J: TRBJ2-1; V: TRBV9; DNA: TGTGCCAGCAGCGTAGAGGGACAGGGGGCATATGAGCAGTTCTTC; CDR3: CASSVEGQGAYEQFF
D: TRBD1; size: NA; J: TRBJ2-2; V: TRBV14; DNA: TGTGCCAGCAGCCCACAGGGGGCAGGCGGGGAGCTGTTTTTT; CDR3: CASSPQGAGGELFF
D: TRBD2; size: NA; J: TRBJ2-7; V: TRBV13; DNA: TGTGCCAGCAACCCTTGGGGACTAGCGAGGGAGCAGTACTTC; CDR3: CASNPWGLAREQYF
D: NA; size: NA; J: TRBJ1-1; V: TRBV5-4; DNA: TGTGCCAGCAGCTTGGCCAGAGGGGTCGCGAACACTGAAGCTTTCTTT; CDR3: CASSLARGVANTEAFF
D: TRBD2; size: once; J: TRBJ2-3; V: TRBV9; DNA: TGTGCCAGCAGCGTAGAACTAGCGGGACGCACAGATACGCAGTATTTT; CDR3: CASSVELAGRTDTQYF
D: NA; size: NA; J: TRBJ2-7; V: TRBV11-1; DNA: TGTGCCAGCAGCTTAACAGGGACCCACGAGCAGTACTTC; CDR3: CASSLTGTHEQYF
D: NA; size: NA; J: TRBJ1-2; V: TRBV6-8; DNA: TGTGCCAGCAGTTACCCGCGCTTGTTAGGACGCTATGGCTACACCTTC; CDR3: CASSYPRLLGRYGYTF
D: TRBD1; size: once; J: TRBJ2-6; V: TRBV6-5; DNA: TGTGCCATCTCACAGGGGAGCTCTGGGGCCAACGTCCTGACTTTC; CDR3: CAISQGSSGANVLTF
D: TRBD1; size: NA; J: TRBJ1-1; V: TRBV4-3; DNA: TGCGCCAGCAGCCAAGATACGGGACAGGGGCGTGAAGCTTTCTTT; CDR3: CASSQDTGQGREAFF
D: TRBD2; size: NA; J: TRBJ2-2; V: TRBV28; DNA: TGTGCCAGCAGTTTATCCCTAGCGGGATTATTCGGGGAGCTGTTTTTT; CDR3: CASSLSLAGLFGELFF
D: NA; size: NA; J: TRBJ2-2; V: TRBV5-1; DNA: TGCGCCAGCAGCTCGGCCAATATGGGCACCGGGGAGCTGTTTTTT; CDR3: CASSSANMGTGELFF
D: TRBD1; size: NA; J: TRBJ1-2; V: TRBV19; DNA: TGTGCCAGTAGTATCGTCCCCAACAGGGGCGGCTATGGCTACACCTTC; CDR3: CASSIVPNRGGYGYTF
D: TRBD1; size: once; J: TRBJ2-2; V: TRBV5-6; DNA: TGTGCCAGCAGCCTCCCCCCGGGACAGGGAACGGGGGAGCTGTTTTTT; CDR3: CASSLPPGQGTGELFF
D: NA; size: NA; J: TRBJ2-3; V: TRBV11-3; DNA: TGTGCCAGCAGCTTAGGGGACTCGGGAGGCACAGATACGCAGTATTTT; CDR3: CASSLGDSGGTDTQYF
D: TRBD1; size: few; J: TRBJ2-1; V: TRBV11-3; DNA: TGTGCCAGCAGCTTTACAGGGGGCAATGAGCAGTTCTTC; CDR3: CASSFTGGNEQFF